The 23 T cell receptor beta chains presented below share a single source sample, sequenced in a study of blood T cell repertoires in COVID-19. Profiling relied on immunoSEQ multiplex PCR, and the TCRdb table lists in-frame clones only, not all of them. Among around 220,000 clones listed, roughly 80% were seen once. Sequenced input: peripheral blood. The receptors here all came from a human donor in a cohort sampled during active COVID-19.

This sequence joins TRBV6-5 and TRBJ2-7; the D is unclear. V gave up 2 bases and J gave up 2 bases, with 13 bases separating them. The CDR3 contains 15 residues. Per the germline V gene, CDR1 is MNHEY and CDR2 is SVGAGI. The DNA for the CDR3 is TGTGCCAGCAGTTACCGTTCCGGGTCCCCCTACGAGCAGTACTTC. This encodes CASSYRSGSPYEQYF.

This chain uses TRBV4-1 with TRBJ2-2, with 13 bases identical to TRBD2. CDR3 size: 16 residues. CDR1 is MGHRA and CDR2 is YSYEKL in the germline V gene. The trim removed 5 bases at V and 6 bases at J, leaving 6 bases unmatched. As DNA, the CDR3 is TGCGCCAGCAGCGCGCGACTAGCGGGAGGAGCCGGGGAGCTGTTTTTT. Translated: CASSARLAGGAGELFF.

The rearrangement joins TRBV6-1 to TRBJ2-7; a weak D match, TRBD1 (6 bases). The CDR3 is made up of 15 amino acids. Germline-derived CDR1 and CDR2 are MNHNS and SASEGT. Between the trimmed V and J ends, which lost 2 bases and 1 base, there was a span of 12 bases. DNA for the CDR3: TGTGCCAGCAGTGAACGGCAGACAGGTTCCTACGAGCAGTACTTC. It codes for CASSERQTGSYEQYF.

The rearrangement uses TRBV4-2 and TRBJ2-7; TRBD1 might be the D (6 bases). V gave up 2 bases and J gave up 4 bases, with 18 bases separating them. Per the germline V gene, CDR1 is LGHNA and CDR2 is YNFKEQ. This CDR3 has 16 residues. The CDR3 sequence is CASSQQGNTIGYEQYF. CDR3 coding DNA: TGTGCCAGCAGCCAACAGGGGAACACTATCGGGTACGAGCAGTACTTC.

The V call is TRBV18, the J call TRBJ1-2, with D unresolved. The V end lost 2 bases, the J end lost 1 base, and 8 bases lay between the germline ends. CDR3 length: 14 amino acids. Germline CDR1 KGHSH, CDR2 LQKENI. The CDR3 region is CASSPGGRNYGYTF. Here the CDR3 DNA reads TGTGCCAGCTCACCAGGCGGGCGTAACTATGGCTACACCTTC.

This clone was detected only a few times. V gene TRBV10-3 combines with J gene TRBJ2-7, with 7 bases that match TRBD1. This CDR3 is 15 amino acids long. Germline assignment: CDR1 ENHRY and CDR2 SYGVKD. The V segment lost 2 bases and the J segment 3 bases; nucleotides outside the gene matches: 7. The DNA for the CDR3 is TGTGCCATCAGTGAGAGCCTACAGGGGCACTACGAGCAGTACTTC. As protein: CAISESLQGHYEQYF.

V and J are TRBV6-5 and TRBJ1-2; 9 nucleotides agree with TRBD1. J gave up 4 bases and V 6 bases, and 6 bases lay outside the gene matches. Germline CDR1 MNHEY, CDR2 SVGAGI. The CDR3 is made up of 14 amino acids. CDR3 residues: CASRNDRGGYGYTF. The CDR3 DNA reads as TGTGCCAGCAGAAATGACAGGGGGGGCTATGGCTACACCTTC.

The chain is built from TRBV7-3 and TRBJ2-7, with 10 bases that match TRBD1. Looked up from germline, CDR1 is SGHTA and CDR2 is FQGTGA. This CDR3 has 14 amino acids. Unmatched junction bases numbered 5, after V lost 5 bases and J lost 4 bases. CDR3 sequence: CASSPGQGIYEQYF. The CDR3 region has the DNA TGTGCCAGCAGCCCGGGACAGGGGATTTACGAGCAGTACTTC.

The chain uses TRBV25-1 and TRBJ1-1; 7 nucleotides match TRBD1. J lost 6 bases, V lost 2 bases, and 6 bases had no gene match. CDR1 is MGHDK, CDR2 SYGVNS, per germline. The CDR3 is 14 residues long. CDR3 in amino acids: CASSETGARAEAFF. The CDR3 nucleotides are TGTGCCAGCAGTGAAACAGGGGCCAGGGCTGAAGCTTTCTTT.

This chain connects TRBV18 to TRBJ1-1; no firm D call. Trimming removed 0 bases from V and 1 base from J, with 6 bases in between. CDR3 length: 14 residues. Germline CDR1 is KGHSH and CDR2 is LQKENI. The CDR3 region is CASSPPHRNTEAFF. The CDR3 DNA follows: TGTGCCAGCTCACCACCGCACAGGAACACTGAAGCTTTCTTT.

This clone appeared a few times. The rearrangement links TRBV7-3 to TRBJ1-2; tentatively, D is TRBD1 (5 bases). Trimming removed 5 bases from V and 4 bases from J, with 11 bases in between. CDR1 is SGHTA and CDR2 is FQGTGA in the germline V gene. This CDR3 region has 13 residues. In DNA, the CDR3 is TGTGCCAGCAGCCAGGAAAGGGGCTATGGCTACACCTTC. This gives the protein CASSQERGYGYTF.

As concerns this clone: Different DNA sequences within this sample yield the same CDR3. CDR3 in amino acids: CASSLGQGTYEQYF. DNA of the CDR3: TGTGCCAGCTCACTCGGTCAGGGGACCTACGAGCAGTACTTC. The chain links TRBV18 to TRBJ2-7, with a possible D match to TRBD1 (6 bases). V lost 4 bases to trimming and J lost 2 bases, with 12 bases between them. Germline CDR1 is KGHSH and CDR2 is LQKENI. CDR3 size: 14 residues.

The chain employs TRBV2 and TRBJ1-3; D call uncertain. This CDR3 region has 15 residues. V lost 7 bases and J lost 0, with 13 bases in between. CDR1 and CDR2 from the germline V gene are SNHLY and FYNNEI. The CDR3 DNA follows: TGTGCCAGCACGGGTGGTTATCTCTCTGGAAACACCATATATTTT. This sequence encodes CASTGGYLSGNTIYF.

The genes are TRBV30 and TRBJ2-7; 10 bases match TRBD2. Losses at the gene ends were 3 bases for V and 6 bases for J; bases not matched to a gene: 8. The CDR3 spans 14 residues. From germline, CDR1 is GTSNPN and CDR2 SVGIG (reference sequence). The CDR3 loop is CAWRNPLAGAEQYF. CDR3 DNA sequence: TGTGCCTGGAGAAATCCGCTAGCGGGAGCCGAGCAGTACTTC. Filled out from reference TRBV30 and TRBJ2-7, the complete variable domain reads SQTIHQWPATLVQPVGSPLSLECTVEGTSNPNLYWYRQAAGRGLQLLFYSVGIGQISSEVPQNLSASRPQDRQFILSSKKLLLSDSGFYLCAWRNPLAGAEQYFGPGTRLTVT.

This chain connects TRBV7-2 to TRBJ1-6; TRBD1 matches 9 bases. This CDR3 has 13 residues. Germline values: CDR1 SGHTA, CDR2 FQGNSA. The V segment lost 5 bases and the J segment 8 bases; nucleotides outside the gene matches: 1. The CDR3 protein is CASSRDRDSPLHF. DNA of the CDR3: TGTGCCAGCAGCCGGGACAGGGATTCACCCCTCCACTTT. Together with reference TRBV7-2 and TRBJ1-6, the CDR3 gives the full variable domain: GAGVSQSPSNKVTEKGKDVELRCDPISGHTALYWYRQSLGQGLEFLIYFQGNSAPDKSGLPSDRFSAERTGGSVSTLTIQRTQQEDSAVYLCASSRDRDSPLHFGNGTRLTVT.

On this clone: Additional DNA sequences in this sample encode the identical CDR3. The V and J genes are TRBV4-3 and TRBJ1-5, with TRBD1 as a possible D gene (5 bases). The CDR3 spans 14 residues. V lost 0 bases and J lost 6, with 9 bases in between. Germline V gene data show CDR1 as LGHNA and CDR2 as YSLEER. The CDR3 protein is CASSQEAGGQPQHF. The CDR3 nucleotides are TGCGCCAGCAGCCAAGAGGCGGGGGGTCAGCCCCAGCATTTT.

The chain combines TRBV28 with TRBJ1-2; TRBD1 might be the D (5 bases). The CDR3 sequence is 14 residues long. Germline CDR1 reads MDHEN; CDR2 reads SYDVKM. V was trimmed by 2 bases and J by 4 bases, leaving 11 bases between them. Here the CDR3 reads CASSLGGQGYGYTF. The CDR3 DNA sequence: TGTGCCAGCAGTTTAGGTGGGCAGGGCTATGGCTACACCTTC.

CDR3 in DNA: TGTGCCAGCAGTGATCTAGCGGGAGGGGGAGAGACCCAGTACTTC. This encodes CASSDLAGGGETQYF. V gene TRBV6-1 combines with J gene TRBJ2-5, with 12 bases aligning to TRBD2. The CDR3 spans 15 residues. Trimming removed 3 bases from V and 4 bases from J; junction bases left unmatched: 3. Germline V gene sequence: CDR1 MNHNS, CDR2 SASEGT.

The chain employs TRBV19 and TRBJ1-5; maybe TRBD1 (5 bases). The germline V gene has CDR1 LNHDA and CDR2 SQIVND (reference sequence). The V and J ends lost 8 bases and 2 bases respectively, with 13 bases between them. The CDR3 loop spans 14 amino acids. The CDR3, as DNA: TGTGCCAGTCGAATCACGGGGGGCAATCAGCCCCAGCATTTT. Translation: CASRITGGNQPQHF.

The chain uses TRBV5-1 and TRBJ1-1, with D unclear. The germline gives CDR1 SGHRS, CDR2 YFSETQ. CDR3 length: 14 amino acids. V shed 5 bases and J shed 3 bases, with 14 bases lying between them. CDR3 loop: CASSRGGRDTEAFF. Here the CDR3 DNA reads TGCGCCAGCAGTCGGGGTGGAAGGGACACTGAAGCTTTCTTT.

A word on this clone: The sample carries other DNA sequences with the same CDR3. The J gene is TRBJ1-1, the V gene TRBV18, with 9 bases matching TRBD1. Per germline, CDR1 KGHSH and CDR2 LQKENI. The CDR3 extends over 12 amino acids. V was pared by 1 base and J by 11 bases, with 2 bases of the junction left unmatched. CDR3 loop: CASSPLGQGAFF. CDR3 DNA: TGTGCCAGCTCACCACTGGGACAGGGTGCTTTCTTT.

The chain links TRBV28 to TRBJ2-5; 9 positions agree with TRBD1. CDR1 is MDHEN and CDR2 is SYDVKM in the germline V gene. CDR3 length equals 14 residues. V was pared by 3 bases and J by 4 bases, with 3 bases of the junction left unmatched. In DNA form, the CDR3 reads TGTGCCAGCAGTTTCACAGGGGGCCCAGAGACCCAGTACTTC. This codes for CASSFTGGPETQYF. Together with reference TRBV28 and TRBJ2-5, the CDR3 gives the full variable domain: DVKVTQSSRYLVKRTGEKVFLECVQDMDHENMFWYRQDPGLGLRLIYFSYDVKMKEKGDIPEGYSVSREKKERFSLILESASTNQTSMYLCASSFTGGPETQYFGPGTRLLVL.

This clone was recorded once. The rearrangement joins TRBV6-5 to TRBJ2-7; 9 bases are a match to TRBD1. The germline V gene encodes CDR1 MNHEY and CDR2 SVGAGI. This CDR3 region has 14 residues. V gave up 6 bases and J gave up 0 bases; unmatched junction bases: 3. The CDR3 reads CASSRTGDSYEQYF. The CDR3 bases are TGTGCCAGCAGCCGGACAGGGGACTCCTACGAGCAGTACTTC.